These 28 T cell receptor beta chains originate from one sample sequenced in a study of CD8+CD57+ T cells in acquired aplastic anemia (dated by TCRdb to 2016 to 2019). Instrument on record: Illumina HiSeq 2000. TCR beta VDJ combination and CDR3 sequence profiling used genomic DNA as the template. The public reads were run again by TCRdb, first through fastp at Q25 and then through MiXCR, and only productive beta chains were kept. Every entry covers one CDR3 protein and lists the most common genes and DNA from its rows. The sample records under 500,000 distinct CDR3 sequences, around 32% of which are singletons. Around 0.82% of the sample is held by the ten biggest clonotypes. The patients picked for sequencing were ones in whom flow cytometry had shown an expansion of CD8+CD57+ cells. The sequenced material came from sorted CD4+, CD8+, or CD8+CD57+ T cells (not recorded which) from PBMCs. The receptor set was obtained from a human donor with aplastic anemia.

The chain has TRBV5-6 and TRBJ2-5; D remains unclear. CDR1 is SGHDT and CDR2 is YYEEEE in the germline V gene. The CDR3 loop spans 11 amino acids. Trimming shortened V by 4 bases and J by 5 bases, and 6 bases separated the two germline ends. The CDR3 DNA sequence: TGTGCCAGCAGCCGTTTCGAGACCCAGTACTTC. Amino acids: CASSRFETQYF.

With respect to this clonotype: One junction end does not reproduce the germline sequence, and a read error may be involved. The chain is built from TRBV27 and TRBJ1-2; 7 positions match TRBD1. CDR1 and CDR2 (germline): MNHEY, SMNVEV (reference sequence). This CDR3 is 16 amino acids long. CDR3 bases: TGTGCCAGCAGTGATTACCAAAGACAGGGCCTGGGTGGCTGCACCTTC. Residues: CASSDYQRQGLGGCTF.

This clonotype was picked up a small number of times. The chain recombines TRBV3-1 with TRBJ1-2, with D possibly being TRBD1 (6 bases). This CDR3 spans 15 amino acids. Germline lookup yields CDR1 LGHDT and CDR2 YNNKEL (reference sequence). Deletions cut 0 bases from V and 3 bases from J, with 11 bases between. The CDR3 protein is CASSQEYRADYGYTF. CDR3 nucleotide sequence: TGTGCCAGCAGCCAAGAATACAGGGCGGACTATGGCTACACCTTC.

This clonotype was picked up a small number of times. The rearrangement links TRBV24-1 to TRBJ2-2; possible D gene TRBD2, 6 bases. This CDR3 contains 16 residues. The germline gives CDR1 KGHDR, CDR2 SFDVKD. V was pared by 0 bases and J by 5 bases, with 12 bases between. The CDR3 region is CATSDLLEGRTGELFF. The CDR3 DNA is TGTGCCACCAGTGATTTGCTGGAGGGGAGAACCGGGGAGCTGTTTTTT.

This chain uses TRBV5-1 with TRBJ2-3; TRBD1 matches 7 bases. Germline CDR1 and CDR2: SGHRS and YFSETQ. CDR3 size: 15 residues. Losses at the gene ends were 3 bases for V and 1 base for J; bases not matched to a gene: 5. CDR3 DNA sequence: TGCGCCAGCAGCTCACTAGGGACAGGCACAGATACGCAGTATTTT. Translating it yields CASSSLGTGTDTQYF. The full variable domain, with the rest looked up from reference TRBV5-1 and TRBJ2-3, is KAGVTQTPRYLIKTRGQQVTLSCSPISGHRSVSWYQQTPGQGLQFLFEYFSETQRNKGNFPGRFSGRQFSNSRSEMNVSTLELGDSALYLCASSSLGTGTDTQYFGPGTRLTVL.

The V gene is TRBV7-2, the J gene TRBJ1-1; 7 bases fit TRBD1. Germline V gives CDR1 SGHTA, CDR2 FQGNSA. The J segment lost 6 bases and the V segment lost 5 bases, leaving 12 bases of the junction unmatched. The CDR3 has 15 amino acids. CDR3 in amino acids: CASSTEPGQHPEAFF. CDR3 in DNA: TGTGCCAGCAGCACTGAGCCGGGACAGCACCCTGAAGCTTTCTTT.

The CDR3 DNA sequence: TGTGCTAAAGCAGGGGTGGGGGGCTACACCTTC. Translation: CAKAGVGGYTF. The chain has TRBV25-1 and TRBJ1-2, with a tentative D call TRBD1 (6 bases). This CDR3 is built from 11 residues. CDR1 and CDR2 (germline): MGHDK, SYGVNS.

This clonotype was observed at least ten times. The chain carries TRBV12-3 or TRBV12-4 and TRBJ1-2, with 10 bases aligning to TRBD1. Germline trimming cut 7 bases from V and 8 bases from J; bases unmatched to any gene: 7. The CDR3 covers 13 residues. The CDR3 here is CASTPGQGTGYTF. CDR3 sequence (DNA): TGTGCCAGCACTCCGGGACAGGGGACAGGCTACACCTTC.

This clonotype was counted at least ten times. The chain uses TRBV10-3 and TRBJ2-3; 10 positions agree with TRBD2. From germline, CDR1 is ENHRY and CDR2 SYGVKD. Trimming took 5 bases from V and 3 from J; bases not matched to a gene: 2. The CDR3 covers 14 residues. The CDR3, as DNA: TGTGCCATCAGTCTAGCGGGAGCAACAGATACGCAGTATTTT. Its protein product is CAISLAGATDTQYF.

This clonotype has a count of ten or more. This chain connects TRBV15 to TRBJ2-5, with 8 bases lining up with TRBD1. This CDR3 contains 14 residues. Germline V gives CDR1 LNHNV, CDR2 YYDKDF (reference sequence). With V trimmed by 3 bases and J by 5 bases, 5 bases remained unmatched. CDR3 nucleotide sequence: TGTGCCACCAGCAGGTCGGACAGGGTTGAGACCCAGTACTTC. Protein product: CATSRSDRVETQYF.

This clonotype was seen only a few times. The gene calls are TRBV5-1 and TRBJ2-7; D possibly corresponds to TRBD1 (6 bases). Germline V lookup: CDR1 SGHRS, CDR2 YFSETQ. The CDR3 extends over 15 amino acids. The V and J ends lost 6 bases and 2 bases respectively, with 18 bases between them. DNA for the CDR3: TGCGCCAGCATCTTAGATGTACAGGGACCCTACGAGCAGTACTTC. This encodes CASILDVQGPYEQYF.

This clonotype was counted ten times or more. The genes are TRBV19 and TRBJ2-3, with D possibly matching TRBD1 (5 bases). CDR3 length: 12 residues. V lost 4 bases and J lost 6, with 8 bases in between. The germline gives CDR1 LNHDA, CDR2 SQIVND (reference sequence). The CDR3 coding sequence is TGTGCCAGTAGTACAGGGTTGGATACGCAGTATTTT. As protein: CASSTGLDTQYF.

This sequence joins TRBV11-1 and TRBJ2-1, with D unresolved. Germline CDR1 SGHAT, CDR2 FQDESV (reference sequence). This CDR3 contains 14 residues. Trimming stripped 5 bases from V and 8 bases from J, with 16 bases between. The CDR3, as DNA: TGTGCCAGCAGCAAGACTGGCGCTGATGATGAGCAGTTCTTC. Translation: CASSKTGADDEQFF.

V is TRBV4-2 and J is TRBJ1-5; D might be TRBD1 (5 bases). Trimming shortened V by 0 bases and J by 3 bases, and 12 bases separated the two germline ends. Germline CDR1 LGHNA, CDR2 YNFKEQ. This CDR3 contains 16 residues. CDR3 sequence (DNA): TGTGCCAGCAGCCAAGATATGGGGGGGATCAATCAGCCCCAGCATTTT. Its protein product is CASSQDMGGINQPQHF.

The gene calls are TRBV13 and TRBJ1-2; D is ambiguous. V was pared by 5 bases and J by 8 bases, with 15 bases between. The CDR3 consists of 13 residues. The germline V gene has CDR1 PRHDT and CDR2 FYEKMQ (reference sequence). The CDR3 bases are TGTGCCAGCAGCACAATCGGGGATTACGGCTACACCTTC. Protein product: CASSTIGDYGYTF.

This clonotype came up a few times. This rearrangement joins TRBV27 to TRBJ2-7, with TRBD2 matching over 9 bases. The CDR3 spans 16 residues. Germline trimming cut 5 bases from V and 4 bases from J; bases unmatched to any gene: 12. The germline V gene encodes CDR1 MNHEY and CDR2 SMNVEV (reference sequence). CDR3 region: CASSPLAGAFQYEQYF. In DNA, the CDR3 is TGTGCCAGCAGTCCATTAGCGGGAGCCTTCCAATACGAGCAGTACTTC.

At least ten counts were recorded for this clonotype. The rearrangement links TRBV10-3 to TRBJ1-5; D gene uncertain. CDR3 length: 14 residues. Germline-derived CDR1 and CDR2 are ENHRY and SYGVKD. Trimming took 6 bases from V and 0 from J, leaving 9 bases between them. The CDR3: CAIRETASNQPQHF. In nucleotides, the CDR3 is TGTGCCATCAGAGAGACGGCTAGCAATCAGCCCCAGCATTTT.

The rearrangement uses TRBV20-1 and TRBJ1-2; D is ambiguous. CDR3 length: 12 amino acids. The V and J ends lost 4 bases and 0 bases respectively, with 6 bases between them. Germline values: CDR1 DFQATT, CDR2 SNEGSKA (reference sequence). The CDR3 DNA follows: TGCAGTGCTATAGGAGCTAACTATGGCTACACCTTC. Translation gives CSAIGANYGYTF.

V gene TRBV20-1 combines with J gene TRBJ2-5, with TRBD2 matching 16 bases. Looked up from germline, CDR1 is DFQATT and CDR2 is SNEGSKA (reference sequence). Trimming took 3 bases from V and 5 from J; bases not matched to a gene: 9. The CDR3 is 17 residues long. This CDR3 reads CSASAGLAGGHVETQYF. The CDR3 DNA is TGCAGTGCTAGCGCGGGACTAGCGGGAGGGCACGTTGAGACCCAGTACTTC.

The CDR3 sequence: CASSLAGGAGNEQFF. CDR3 bases: TGTGCCAGCAGCTTAGCCGGGGGCGCGGGTAATGAGCAGTTCTTC. The chain couples TRBV11-1 to TRBJ2-1; D may match TRBD1 or TRBD2 (6 bases each). The CDR3 extends over 15 amino acids. From germline, CDR1 is SGHAT and CDR2 FQDESV (reference sequence). Trimming left V 0 bases short and J 7 bases short, with 13 bases between. The variable domain in full, with the rest retrieved from reference TRBV11-1 and TRBJ2-1, is EAEVAQSPRYKITEKSQAVAFWCDPISGHATLYWYRQILGQGPELLVQFQDESVVDDSQLPKDRFSAERLKGVDSTLKIQPAELGDSAMYLCASSLAGGAGNEQFFGPGTRLTVL.

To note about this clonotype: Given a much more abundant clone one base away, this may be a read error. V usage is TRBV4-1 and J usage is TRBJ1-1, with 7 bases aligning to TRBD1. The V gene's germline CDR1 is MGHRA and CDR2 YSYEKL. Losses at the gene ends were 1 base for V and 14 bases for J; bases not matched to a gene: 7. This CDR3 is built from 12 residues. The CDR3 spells CASSQGDTGAFF. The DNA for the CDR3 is TGCGCCAGCAGCCAAGGTGATACAGGGGCATTCTTT.

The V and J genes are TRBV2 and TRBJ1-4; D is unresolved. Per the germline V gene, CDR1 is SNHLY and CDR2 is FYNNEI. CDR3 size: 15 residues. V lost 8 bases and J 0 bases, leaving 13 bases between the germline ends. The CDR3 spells CASLKGLATNEKLFF. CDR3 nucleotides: TGTGCCAGCCTAAAAGGGCTGGCAACTAATGAAAAACTGTTTTTT.

CDR3 DNA sequence: TGTGCCAGCAGTTACTCTAGCGGGGGGGTCACAGATACGCAGTATTTT. It is translated as CASSYSSGGVTDTQYF. The chain employs TRBV6-7 and TRBJ2-3; 11 bases fit TRBD2. TRBV6-7 is marked as an open reading frame, function uncertain. The CDR3 extends over 16 amino acids. The junction had 1 base not matched to a gene; V was cut back by 0 bases and J by 2 bases.

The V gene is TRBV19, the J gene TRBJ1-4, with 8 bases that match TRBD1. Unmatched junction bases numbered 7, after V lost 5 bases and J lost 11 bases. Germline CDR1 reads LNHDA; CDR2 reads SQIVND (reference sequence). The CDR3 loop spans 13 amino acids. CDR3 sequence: CASSQDREAKLFF. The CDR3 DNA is TGTGCCAGTAGTCAGGACAGGGAGGCGAAACTGTTTTTT.

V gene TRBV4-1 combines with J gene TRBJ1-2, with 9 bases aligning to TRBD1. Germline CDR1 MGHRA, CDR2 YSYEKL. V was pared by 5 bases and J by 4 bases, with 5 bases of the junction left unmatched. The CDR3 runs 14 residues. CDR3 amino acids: CASSLQTGGYGYTF. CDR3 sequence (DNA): TGCGCCAGCAGCTTACAGACAGGGGGCTATGGCTACACCTTC.

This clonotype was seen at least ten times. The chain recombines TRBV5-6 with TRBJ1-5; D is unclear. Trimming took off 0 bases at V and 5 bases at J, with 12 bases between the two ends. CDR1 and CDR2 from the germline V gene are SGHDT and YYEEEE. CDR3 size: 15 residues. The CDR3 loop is CASSLVREDDQPQHF. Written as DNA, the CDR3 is TGTGCCAGCAGCTTGGTAAGGGAGGATGATCAGCCCCAGCATTTT. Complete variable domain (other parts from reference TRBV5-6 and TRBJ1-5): DAGVTQSPTHLIKTRGQQVTLRCSPKSGHDTVSWYQQALGQGPQFIFQYYEEEERQRGNFPDRFSGHQFPNYSSELNVNALLLGDSALYLCASSLVREDDQPQHFGDGTRLSIL.

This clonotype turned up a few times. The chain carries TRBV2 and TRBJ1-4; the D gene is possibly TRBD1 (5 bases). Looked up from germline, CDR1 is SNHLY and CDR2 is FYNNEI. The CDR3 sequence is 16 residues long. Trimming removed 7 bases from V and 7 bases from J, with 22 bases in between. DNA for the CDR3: TGTGCCAGCAATCCCTTGACGCAGGGACGCGGTGAAAAACTGTTTTTT. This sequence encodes CASNPLTQGRGEKLFF.

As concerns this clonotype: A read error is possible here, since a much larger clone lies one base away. The DNA of the CDR3 is TGTCCCAGCAATCGTTTTGTTAGGGAGAAGGACTATGGCTACACCTTC. This translates into CPSNRFVREKDYGYTF. The chain employs TRBV11-1 and TRBJ1-2; D call uncertain. The CDR3 sequence is 16 residues long. CDR1 is SGHAT, CDR2 FQDESV, per germline (reference sequence).